This is a list of T cell receptor beta chains from one sample in a study of T cell responses to AZD1222 COVID-19 vaccine. Assay used: immunoSEQ multiplex PCR; TCRdb lists only in-frame clones, some missing. Of 140,000 to 150,000 clones in the sample, about 90% are singletons; the top ten hold around 2.8%. The sequenced sample was peripheral blood, obtained on day 0 of MenACWY control vaccination. Source of these receptors: an adult in good health. The CDR3 runs from the conserved cysteine through the conserved F or W. A D gene is named only where the DNA matches it firmly. Only some rows state a clone size, as once, few, many or a class for expanded clones.

d_call	v_call	j_call	clone_size	cdr3_nt	cdr3_aa
TRBD1	TRBV27	TRBJ2-7	.	TGTGCCAGCAGCTACACAGGGGCCTACGAGCAGTACTTC	CASSYTGAYEQYF
.	TRBV25-1	TRBJ1-2	.	TGTGCCAGCAGTGAAGGGGCGAGGGGCTACACCTTC	CASSEGARGYTF
TRBD1	TRBV18	TRBJ2-7	once	TGTGCCAGCTCGGGGGACAGACAATCCTACGAGCAGTACTTC	CASSGDRQSYEQYF
TRBD2	TRBV5-1	TRBJ2-1	.	TGCGCCAGCAGCTTGGACCTAGCGGACAATGAGCAGTTCTTC	CASSLDLADNEQFF
.	TRBV3-1/TRBV3-2	TRBJ2-7	.	TGTGCCAGCAGCGAACAACAGGGTTACGAGCAGTACTTC	CASSEQQGYEQYF
TRBD1	TRBV27	TRBJ1-1	.	TGTGCCAGCAGTCCTGGGACAGGTAAAACGAGGACTGAAGCTTTCTTT	CASSPGTGKTRTEAFF
TRBD1	TRBV23-1	TRBJ1-2	.	TGCGCCAGCAGGATGGGACAGGTCCCTTTC	CASRMGQVPF
TRBD1	TRBV19	TRBJ1-5	.	TGTGCCAGTAGTATACGCAGGGGGAGCAATCAGCCCCAGCATTTT	CASSIRRGSNQPQHF
.	TRBV6-6	TRBJ2-7	.	TGTGCCAGCAGCTCGGGGCAAAAGATCGAGCAGTACTTC	CASSSGQKIEQYF
TRBD1	TRBV30	TRBJ1-1	.	TGTGCCTGGAGATCGACAGGGTATAGCACTGAAGCTTTCTTT	CAWRSTGYSTEAFF
.	TRBV6-5	TRBJ2-6	.	TGTGCCAGCAGTACGGAGGCCGTAGGGGCCAACGTCCTGACTTTC	CASSTEAVGANVLTF
.	TRBV6-5	TRBJ1-1	.	TGTGCCAGCAGTTACTCGGGAGGGGCGAGCACTGAAGCTTTCTTT	CASSYSGGASTEAFF
.	TRBV6-5	TRBJ2-2	.	TGTGCCAGCAAAAAGCGCCCCGGGGAGCTGTTTTTT	CASKKRPGELFF
TRBD2	TRBV11-2	TRBJ2-1	.	TGTGCCAGCACCCTCCGACTAGCGTATGTGAATGAGCAGTTCTTC	CASTLRLAYVNEQFF
TRBD2	TRBV3-1/TRBV3-2	TRBJ2-5	.	TGTGCCAGCAGCCACCCCTCGGGGGGGGGAGAGACCCAGTACTTC	CASSHPSGGGETQYF
.	TRBV6-5	TRBJ2-1	.	TGTGCCAGCAGTTACGAGGCGGCTAGCTCCTACAATGAGCAGTTCTTC	CASSYEAASSYNEQFF
.	TRBV2	TRBJ2-6	.	TGTGCCAGCAGTGCTGACAGGATGTCTGGGGCCAACGTCCTGACTTTC	CASSADRMSGANVLTF
.	TRBV19	TRBJ2-3	.	TGTGCCAGTAGTGCCCTACCCTTTAGCGGAGGGGGGGATACGCAGTATTTT	CASSALPFSGGGDTQYF
.	TRBV12-3/TRBV12-4	TRBJ1-2	.	TGTGCCAGCAGTTTCAGAGCCCACTATGGCTACACCTTC	CASSFRAHYGYTF
.	TRBV28	TRBJ1-2	.	TGTGCCAGCAGTCTTGGACAAGCCTATGGCTACACCTTC	CASSLGQAYGYTF
.	TRBV6-6	TRBJ2-1	.	TGTGCCAGCAGTTACTCGGGGGAAAGATACAATGAGCAGTTCTTC	CASSYSGERYNEQFF
TRBD1	TRBV5-1	TRBJ2-7	.	TGCGCCAGCAGCCCGACAGGGGGCTACGAGCAGTACTTC	CASSPTGGYEQYF
.	TRBV7-6	TRBJ2-3	once	TGTGCCAGCAGCTTAGCGGAGCGGAGCACAGATACGCAGTATTTT	CASSLAERSTDTQYF
.	TRBV12-3/TRBV12-4	TRBJ1-2	.	TGTGCCAGCAGTTTAGGTCGGGGCTATGGCTACACCTTC	CASSLGRGYGYTF
.	TRBV9	TRBJ1-2	.	TGTGCCAGCAGCACCTCGGGGGCGCGATATGGCTACACCTTC	CASSTSGARYGYTF
.	TRBV7-9	TRBJ1-1	.	TGTGCCAGCAGCTCAACAGGGTCCACTGAAGCTTTCTTT	CASSSTGSTEAFF
.	TRBV7-6	TRBJ2-7	.	TGTGCCAGCAGCCCCGGTCCCGGTCGGGACTCCTACGAGCAGTACTTC	CASSPGPGRDSYEQYF
.	TRBV18	TRBJ1-1	once	TGTGCCAGCTCACCACGGTCAGAGAACACTGAAGCTTTCTTT	CASSPRSENTEAFF
.	TRBV12-3/TRBV12-4	TRBJ1-6	.	TGTGCCAGCGGGCTCGGGGGGCTGTCACCCCTCCACTTT	CASGLGGLSPLHF
TRBD1	TRBV27	TRBJ1-4	.	TGTGCCAGCAGGCTAGGGGGCGCTTTGGAGGAAAAACTGTTTTTT	CASRLGGALEEKLFF
TRBD1	TRBV2	TRBJ1-4	once	TGTGCCAGCAGTGCCGGGACAGGGTGGGAAAAACTGTTTTTT	CASSAGTGWEKLFF
TRBD2	TRBV13	TRBJ2-5	.	TGTGCCAGCAGCTCGGGACTAGCGGGGCAAGAGACCCAGTACTTC	CASSSGLAGQETQYF
.	TRBV27	TRBJ1-5	.	TGTGCCAGCAGTTTGGCGGGCCCCGCGCGTCAGCCCCAGCATTTT	CASSLAGPARQPQHF
TRBD2	TRBV6-1	TRBJ2-1	medium-sized	TGTGCCAGCAGTGAAGCTAGCGGGGCCTACAATGAGCAGTTCTTC	CASSEASGAYNEQFF
.	TRBV30	TRBJ1-2	.	TGTGCCTGGAGTGTAACGCAGGGGAACGGCTACACCTTC	CAWSVTQGNGYTF
.	TRBV6-5	TRBJ2-2	once	TGTGCCAGCAGTTTCTCCCATACGGGGGATACCGGGGAGCTGTTTTTT	CASSFSHTGDTGELFF
.	TRBV3-1/TRBV3-2	TRBJ2-7	.	TGTGCCAGTAGGATCGGAGGCGGCCGCGAGCAGTACTTC	CASRIGGGREQYF
.	TRBV9	TRBJ1-4	.	TGTGCCAGCAGTCCTATATCAACTAATGAAAAACTGTTTTTT	CASSPISTNEKLFF
.	TRBV7-9	TRBJ1-3	.	TGTGCCAGCAGCTTAGAGGTGACAGGCTCTGGAAACACCATATATTTT	CASSLEVTGSGNTIYF
.	TRBV5-1	TRBJ1-6	.	TGCGCCAGCAGCTTGGCCGGAGGGACGGGAGGTTCACCCCTCCACTTT	CASSLAGGTGGSPLHF
.	TRBV5-6	TRBJ1-3	.	TGTGCCAGCAGCTTGGTTCAGAACGGAAGAAACACCATATATTTT	CASSLVQNGRNTIYF
.	TRBV30	TRBJ1-3	few	TGTGCCTGGAGTGCACAGGGAATTCAAGGAAACACCATATATTTT	CAWSAQGIQGNTIYF
.	TRBV11-2	TRBJ1-2	.	TGTGCCAGCAGCCGAGACATTGGGGTTGGCTACACCTTC	CASSRDIGVGYTF
.	TRBV5-4	TRBJ1-1	.	TGTGCCAGCAGACATACAACGGGGGGTAGAACTGAAGCTTTCTTT	CASRHTTGGRTEAFF
TRBD2	TRBV9	TRBJ2-3	.	TGTGCCAGCAGCGTAGGGCGGGGGGGCAGAGATACGCAGTATTTT	CASSVGRGGRDTQYF